Below are 24 T cell receptor beta chains sequenced from a single sample in a study of siplizumab effects on memory and regulatory T cells. Generated by immunoSEQ multiplex PCR, the TCRdb table keeps only in-frame clones and is missing some. This sample yields 99,000 or so clones, of which over 90% are seen a single time; about 0.62% belongs to the top ten. Sequencing used Tregs sorted from blood. These receptors were collected from a human donor in good health.

CDR3 nucleotides: TGTGCCAGCAGCCGGGACATACTCGGCGAGCAGTACTTC. This translates into CASSRDILGEQYF. The chain combines TRBV14 with TRBJ2-7, with D possibly matching TRBD1 (6 bases). V gave up 4 bases and J gave up 6 bases, with 13 bases separating them. This CDR3 comprises 13 residues. Germline loops: CDR1 SGHDN, CDR2 FVKESK.

This rearrangement joins TRBV11-2 to TRBJ2-7; D possibly corresponds to TRBD2 (6 bases). Germline V gene data show CDR1 as SGHAT and CDR2 as FQNNGV. The CDR3 contains 14 residues. Trimming removed 5 bases from V and 2 bases from J, with 13 bases in between. CDR3 region: CASSPERVTYEQYF. The CDR3 DNA reads TGTGCCAGCAGCCCCGAGCGGGTTACCTACGAGCAGTACTTC.

Here the CDR3 DNA reads TGTGCCAGCAGAGTCGGCCGTGGGTACTACGAGCAGTACTTC. The encoded protein is CASRVGRGYYEQYF. This chain uses TRBV6-1 with TRBJ2-7; D not certain. Germline V lookup: CDR1 MNHNS, CDR2 SASEGT. The germline V and J ends were trimmed by 6 bases and 3 bases, with 15 bases remaining between them. The CDR3 contains 14 residues.

This chain connects TRBV7-6 to TRBJ2-1, with TRBD1 matching over 8 bases. The junction had 6 bases not matched to a gene; V was cut back by 5 bases and J by 0 bases. The length of the CDR3 is 16 residues. Germline V CDR1 and CDR2: SGHVS, FNYEAQ. CDR3 amino acids: CASSVRQGSSYNEQFF. CDR3 nucleotides: TGTGCCAGCAGCGTCAGACAGGGGAGCTCCTACAATGAGCAGTTCTTC.

The J gene is TRBJ1-5, the V gene TRBV18, with no clear D. This CDR3 has 15 residues. The V and J ends lost 4 bases and 0 bases respectively, with 10 bases between them. Germline CDR1 and CDR2: KGHSH and LQKENI. Here the CDR3 DNA reads TGTGCCAGCTCACTTAATACAGATAGCAATCAGCCCCAGCATTTT. It specifies CASSLNTDSNQPQHF.

The V gene is TRBV9, the J gene TRBJ2-1; D is perhaps TRBD1 (6 bases). Germline values: CDR1 SGDLS, CDR2 YYNGEE. Deletions cut 3 bases from V and 8 bases from J, with 12 bases between. The CDR3 loop spans 13 amino acids. CDR3 protein: CASSAHRVHEQFF. The CDR3 coding sequence is TGTGCCAGCAGCGCACACAGGGTACATGAGCAGTTCTTC.

The J gene is TRBJ2-1, the V gene TRBV7-3; TRBD1 aligns across 12 bases. This CDR3 contains 15 residues. Germline V gene lookup returns CDR1 SGHTA and CDR2 FQGTGA. Trimming took 4 bases from V and 8 from J; bases not matched to a gene: 6. Written as DNA, the CDR3 is TGTGCCAGCAGCTCCGGGACAGGGGGCCTCTATGAGCAGTTCTTC. Encoded protein: CASSSGTGGLYEQFF.

The chain couples TRBV7-9 to TRBJ1-5; D not resolved. The CDR3 is made up of 15 amino acids. Germline assignment: CDR1 SEHNR and CDR2 FQNEAQ (reference sequence). V lost 1 base and J lost 8, with 15 bases in between. The CDR3 is CASSLGRAANEPQHF. CDR3 DNA: TGTGCCAGCAGCTTAGGTAGGGCAGCTAATGAGCCCCAGCATTTT. Full variable domain (remainder filled in from reference TRBV7-9 and TRBJ1-5): DTGVSQNPRHKITKRGQNVTFRCDPISEHNRLYWYRQTLGQGPEFLTYFQNEAQLEKSRLLSDRFSAERPKGSFSTLEIQRTEQGDSAMYLCASSLGRAANEPQHFGDGTRLSIL.

The rearrangement uses TRBV5-4 and TRBJ2-1, with TRBD2 matching 10 bases. V was pared by 1 base and J by 9 bases, with 7 bases of the junction left unmatched. The CDR3 totals 15 residues. Germline V gene sequence: CDR1 SGHNT, CDR2 YYREEE (reference sequence). CDR3 protein: CASSLRSGRAGEQFF. CDR3 nucleotides: TGTGCCAGCAGCTTGAGGAGCGGGAGGGCCGGTGAGCAGTTCTTC.

The chain employs TRBV14 and TRBJ1-1; a weak D match, TRBD1 (5 bases). This CDR3 comprises 15 residues. V shed 3 bases and J shed 5 bases, with 16 bases lying between them. Germline CDR1 is SGHDN and CDR2 is FVKESK. The CDR3 DNA reads TGTGCCAGCAGCCACTTGGGAGGGGTGGAGACTGAAGCTTTCTTT. It encodes CASSHLGGVETEAFF.

The chain has TRBV6-1 and TRBJ1-4; D not certain. V was shortened by 4 bases and J by 4 bases, with 13 bases between the two germline ends. Germline values: CDR1 MNHNS, CDR2 SASEGT. This CDR3 comprises 15 residues. The CDR3 region is CASSGFLVGNEKLFF. CDR3 coding DNA: TGTGCCAGCAGTGGGTTTCTTGTGGGTAATGAAAAACTGTTTTTT.

The chain employs TRBV6-1 and TRBJ2-2, with a weak D call TRBD1 (6 bases). Germline V CDR1 and CDR2: MNHNS, SASEGT. The CDR3 sequence is 14 residues long. The V and J ends lost 4 bases and 4 bases respectively, with 10 bases between them. The CDR3 is CASSGGRFTGELFF. The CDR3 DNA sequence: TGTGCCAGCAGTGGGGGGCGTTTCACCGGGGAGCTGTTTTTT.

The CDR3 spells CASSLTSGVGNEQFF. In nucleotides, the CDR3 is TGCGCCAGCAGCCTGACTAGCGGGGTAGGTAATGAGCAGTTCTTC. This sequence joins TRBV5-1 and TRBJ2-1, with 11 nucleotides matching TRBD2. From germline, CDR1 is SGHRS and CDR2 YFSETQ. The CDR3 loop spans 15 amino acids. Unmatched junction bases numbered 7, after V lost 4 bases and J lost 7 bases.

V and J are TRBV14 and TRBJ1-4, with D perhaps matching TRBD1 (5 bases). The CDR3 is 16 residues long. CDR1 and CDR2 from the germline V gene are SGHDN and FVKESK. Between the trimmed V and J ends, which lost 0 bases and 8 bases, there was a span of 16 bases. CDR3 amino acids: CASSQETGLPREKLFF. CDR3 sequence (DNA): TGTGCCAGCAGCCAAGAAACAGGTCTCCCGAGGGAAAAACTGTTTTTT.

This clone has a single count. The rearrangement joins TRBV6-5 to TRBJ2-7; 8 bases match TRBD2. This CDR3 is built from 15 residues. The V gene's germline CDR1 is MNHEY and CDR2 SVGAGI. Trimming at V came to 2 bases and at J to 3 bases, leaving 6 bases not matched to a gene. The CDR3 region has the DNA TGTGCCAGCAGTTACAAGAGCGGGGGCTTCTACGAGCAGTACTTC. Translation gives CASSYKSGGFYEQYF.

CDR3 sequence (DNA): TGTGCCAGCAGCCCCAGGTCCGGAGGGAACGAGCAGTACTTC. This encodes CASSPRSGGNEQYF. This rearrangement joins TRBV5-4 to TRBJ2-7; tentatively, D is TRBD2 (6 bases). The germline gives CDR1 SGHNT, CDR2 YYREEE (reference sequence). Trimming stripped 4 bases from V and 5 bases from J, with 16 bases between. The CDR3 covers 14 residues.

The gene calls are TRBV13 and TRBJ2-3, with 8 bases identical to TRBD1. This CDR3 region has 14 residues. The J segment lost 4 bases and the V segment lost 5 bases, leaving 5 bases of the junction unmatched. Germline V gene data show CDR1 as PRHDT and CDR2 as FYEKMQ (reference sequence). The CDR3: CASSAGGGPDTQYF. The CDR3 nucleotides read TGTGCCAGCAGCGCAGGGGGCGGGCCAGATACGCAGTATTTT.

This chain links TRBV5-5 with TRBJ2-2, with TRBD1 as a possible D gene (6 bases). The CDR3 covers 15 residues. Germline lookup yields CDR1 SGHKS and CDR2 YYEKEE (reference sequence). With 4 bases removed from V and 0 bases from J, the gap between germline ends came to 10 bases. The CDR3 DNA sequence: TGTGCCAGCAGCCGAGGGACACCGAACACCGGGGAGCTGTTTTTT. Protein sequence: CASSRGTPNTGELFF.

J is TRBJ2-7 and V is TRBV5-1; 9 nucleotides align to TRBD1. The ends lost 0 bases at V and 2 bases at J; junction bases unmatched: 3. CDR1 is SGHRS and CDR2 is YFSETQ in the germline V gene. The length of the CDR3 is 15 residues. CDR3 loop: CASSLGDRVAYEQYF. The CDR3 region has the DNA TGCGCCAGCAGCTTGGGGGACAGGGTTGCCTACGAGCAGTACTTC. The entire variable domain, with the rest obtained from reference TRBV5-1 and TRBJ2-7, is as follows: KAGVTQTPRYLIKTRGQQVTLSCSPISGHRSVSWYQQTPGQGLQFLFEYFSETQRNKGNFPGRFSGRQFSNSRSEMNVSTLELGDSALYLCASSLGDRVAYEQYFGPGTRLTVT.

The chain recombines TRBV14 with TRBJ2-1, with D hard to call. Germline loops: CDR1 SGHDN, CDR2 FVKESK. The CDR3 totals 16 residues. Trimming took 4 bases from V and 0 from J, leaving 13 bases between them. CDR3 nucleotide sequence: TGTGCCAGCAGCCCGTATGCAGGAGACTCCTACAATGAGCAGTTCTTC. Its translation is CASSPYAGDSYNEQFF.

The chain recombines TRBV2 with TRBJ1-5; D not resolved. The germline V and J ends were trimmed by 1 base and 7 bases, with 5 bases remaining between them. The CDR3 totals 12 residues. The germline gives CDR1 SNHLY, CDR2 FYNNEI. The CDR3: CASSEVLQPQHF. The CDR3, as DNA: TGTGCCAGCAGTGAAGTTCTCCAGCCCCAGCATTTT.

This clone was picked up one time. The rearrangement joins TRBV6-5 to TRBJ1-1; D gene ambiguous. This CDR3 has 11 amino acids. Germline CDR1 MNHEY, CDR2 SVGAGI. Trimming left V 8 bases short and J 8 bases short, with 12 bases between. For the CDR3, the DNA is TGTGCCAGCGCCGCGGTAGGGGAAGCTTTCTTT. This codes for CASAAVGEAFF.

The CDR3 nucleotides read TGTGCCAGCACCTCTACCGGGGGGGCCGGGGAGACCCAGTACTTC. Its protein is CASTSTGGAGETQYF. J is TRBJ2-5 and V is TRBV7-9, with TRBD2 identical over 8 bases. The CDR3 consists of 15 residues. Unmatched junction bases numbered 12, after V lost 7 bases and J lost 5 bases. The V gene's germline CDR1 is SEHNR and CDR2 FQNEAQ (reference sequence).

The J gene is TRBJ1-2, the V gene TRBV5-1; D may be TRBD1 (5 bases). Germline V CDR1 and CDR2: SGHRS, YFSETQ. Trimming removed 0 bases from V and 5 bases from J, with 14 bases in between. The CDR3 consists of 15 residues. This chain's CDR3 is CASSLEVWGEYGYTF. In DNA form, the CDR3 reads TGCGCCAGCAGCTTGGAAGTCTGGGGGGAATATGGCTACACCTTC.